This is a list of T cell receptor beta chains from one sample in a study of radiotherapy plus CTLA-4 blockade in lung cancer. The method was immunoSEQ multiplex PCR; TCRdb's version includes in-frame clones alone and lacks a portion of them. The profile shows some 90,000 clones, about 86% of them singletons. The specimen was peripheral blood, collected from a patient treated with radiotherapy plus ipilimumab. These receptors all come from a human donor with non-small cell lung cancer who had a partial response to radiotherapy plus ipilimumab. CDR3s include the opening cysteine and the closing phenylalanine or tryptophan. Fields, in order: V gene, J gene, D gene, clone size, CDR3 protein, CDR3 DNA. The D gene is left open where the match is weak. Clone size is shown for a subset of rows, as once, few, many or a class of expanded clone.

TRBV2	TRBJ2-1	TRBD2	.	CASRPPGREGYNEQFF	TGTGCCAGCAGGCCGCCTGGGCGGGAGGGCTACAATGAGCAGTTCTTC
TRBV15	TRBJ1-5	.	.	CATSRTDSNQPQHF	TGTGCCACCAGCCGGACAGATAGCAATCAGCCCCAGCATTTT
TRBV7-6	TRBJ2-1	TRBD2	.	CASSPTSGAYNEQFF	TGTGCCAGCAGCCCCACTAGCGGGGCTTACAATGAGCAGTTCTTC
TRBV27	TRBJ1-5	.	.	CASSQGFQPQHF	TGTGCCAGCAGCCAGGGTTTTCAGCCCCAGCATTTT
TRBV4-1	TRBJ2-1	TRBD1	.	CASSQDGTGSGINEQFF	TGCGCCAGCAGCCAAGATGGGACAGGGTCCGGCATCAATGAGCAGTTCTTC
TRBV10-3	TRBJ2-2	TRBD2	.	CAISVERGNTGELFF	TGTGCCATCAGTGTCGAGCGGGGGAACACCGGGGAGCTGTTTTTT
TRBV5-5	TRBJ1-3	.	.	CASSLGTPGDTIYF	TGTGCCAGCAGCTTAGGGACCCCGGGAGACACCATATATTTT
TRBV5-1	TRBJ2-1	TRBD2	.	CASSLAGAYNEQFF	TGCGCCAGCAGCTTAGCGGGAGCCTACAATGAGCAGTTCTTC
TRBV19	TRBJ2-7	.	few	CASSITGASYEQYF	TGTGCCAGTAGTATTACAGGAGCCTCCTACGAGCAGTACTTC
TRBV2	TRBJ1-5	TRBD1	.	CASSGTGANQPQHF	TGTGCCAGCAGCGGGACAGGGGCCAATCAGCCCCAGCATTTT
TRBV5-4	TRBJ2-2	TRBD1	.	CASSLVGTGWGGELFF	TGTGCCAGCAGCTTGGTTGGGACAGGGTGGGGCGGGGAGCTGTTTTTT
TRBV4-2	TRBJ1-3	.	once	CASSQAQRTASGNTIYF	TGTGCCAGCAGCCAGGCTCAAAGGACAGCCTCTGGAAACACCATATATTTT
TRBV28	TRBJ2-3	.	.	CASSPLAPGTQYF	TGTGCCAGCAGTCCCCTAGCGCCTGGTACGCAGTATTTT
TRBV10-3	TRBJ1-1	.	.	CAIRGRNTEAFF	TGTGCCATCAGGGGGCGGAACACTGAAGCTTTCTTT
TRBV7-8	TRBJ1-1	.	.	CASSFSGGNTEAFF	TGTGCCAGCAGCTTTTCAGGTGGGAACACTGAAGCTTTCTTT
TRBV29-1	TRBJ2-6	.	once	CSVEDYGGEAPGANVLTF	TGCAGCGTTGAAGATTATGGAGGGGAAGCACCTGGGGCCAACGTCCTGACTTTC
TRBV2	TRBJ2-5	TRBD2	.	CASRWAGVTETQYF	TGTGCCAGCAGGTGGGCGGGAGTGACGGAGACCCAGTACTTC
TRBV19	TRBJ2-5	.	.	CASSPAGSLQETQYF	TGTGCCAGTAGCCCGGCGGGCTCGTTGCAAGAGACCCAGTACTTC
TRBV11-2	TRBJ2-3	.	.	CASSPGLFPSSTDTQYF	TGTGCCAGCAGCCCGGGACTTTTCCCCTCTAGCACAGATACGCAGTATTTT